Listed below are T cell receptor beta chains from one sample, sequenced in a study of CD8+ T cells in alopecia areata. TCRdb's table, derived via immunoSEQ multiplex PCR, lists solely in-frame clones and lacks some. The top ten clones hold roughly 1.2% of a sample with about 210,000 clones, under 70% of them seen once. This specimen consisted of CD4+ T cells sorted from blood, obtained between weeks 43 and 45, from a patient treated with tofacitinib. The receptors originated from a human donor with alopecia areata. Both conserved end residues are part of each CDR3. Fields, in order: J gene, V gene, CDR3 protein.

TRBJ1-2 | TRBV29-1 | CSVEGQNYGYTF
TRBJ1-2 | TRBV29-1 | CSVEATGEDYGYTF
TRBJ2-7 | TRBV5-6 | CASSFSTGGSNEQYF
TRBJ1-2 | TRBV29-1 | CSVETGNYGYTF
TRBJ1-6 | TRBV30 | CAWSRPRSPTSF
TRBJ1-4 | TRBV30 | CAWSQDEKLFF
TRBJ1-1 | TRBV27 | CASKRGNTEAFF
TRBJ2-1 | TRBV13 | CASSPIYSGGRNNEQFF
TRBJ1-1 | TRBV18 | CASSTGGADTEAFF
TRBJ2-7 | TRBV10-2 | CASSESSYEQYF
TRBJ1-1 | TRBV4-2 | CASSQFGRSGARNTEAFF
TRBJ1-6 | TRBV5-1 | CASSLGTANSPLHF
TRBJ1-5 | TRBV2 | CASSEQGSDQPQHF
TRBJ1-1 | TRBV5-1 | CASGRGENTEAFF
TRBJ2-1 | TRBV27 | CASLQQGYNEQFF
TRBJ1-4 | TRBV7-2 | CASSRGPGTGYEKLFF
TRBJ1-2 | TRBV14 | CASSPDRGNYGYTF
TRBJ2-2 | TRBV4-1 | CASSRPTRSGELFF